Shown below are 2 T cell receptor beta chains from a single sample sequenced in a study of spatial heterogeneity in lung cancer. From the 5' RACE reads, TCRdb called clonotypes with MiXCR, one entry per CDR3 protein. The sample lists over 4,000 distinct CDR3 sequences; roughly 8.1% were seen once. Antigens for these TCRs are unknown. Stated time point: sample taken at primary tumor resection. Study findings and constraints: Tracking of tumor mutation counts was seen in expanded intratumoral alpha and beta TCR counts.

Sequencing used lung tumor tissue, obtained at surgery. Source of these receptors: a male donor with early-stage non-small cell lung cancer.

This clonotype is large in the sample. J is TRBJ2-7 and V is TRBV6-6; maybe TRBD1 (6 bases). Trimming removed 2 bases at V and 6 bases at J, with 23 bases between. This CDR3 region has 17 residues. Germline CDR1 reads MNHNY; CDR2 reads SVGAGI (reference sequence). The CDR3 coding sequence is TGTGCCAGCAGTTACGGTCCGGTGGGCTTCAGGGGAACCGAGCAGTACTTC. Translation: CASSYGPVGFRGTEQYF.

V is TRBV29-1 and J is TRBJ2-2; 13 bases fit TRBD2. Per the germline V gene, CDR1 is SQVTM and CDR2 is ANQGSEA. CDR3 length equals 14 residues. Trimming removed 7 bases from V and 5 bases from J; junction bases left unmatched: 4. The CDR3 loop is CSAGLAGDTGELFF. DNA for the CDR3: TGCAGCGCTGGACTAGCGGGAGATACCGGGGAGCTGTTTTTT.